These T cell receptor beta chains were read from a single sample in a study of T cell repertoires in cytomegalovirus infection. A single record per CDR3 protein comes from TCRdb applying MiXCR to the reads. This table has approximately 500,000 distinct CDR3 sequences, about 17% appearing once. Material for sequencing was CD8+ T cells from PBMCs. The receptors stem from a human donor in good health (CMV status not recorded). Some clones in this sample may be carry-over from other donors' samples. Each CDR3 is given with its conserved first and last residue. Fields, in order: J gene, clone size, D gene, V gene, CDR3 protein, CDR3 DNA. D genes are given only for firm matches. Some rows have no size entry. The others give once, few or many, or a class for an expanded clone.

>TRBJ1-1|many|-|TRBV12-3/TRBV12-4
CASRLGYTEAFF
TGTGCCAGCAGACTAGGTTACACTGAAGCTTTCTTT
>TRBJ2-3|-|TRBD2|TRBV7-3
CASSPTIGLAGDGDTQYF
TGTGCCAGCAGCCCCACGATTGGACTAGCGGGAGACGGGGATACGCAGTATTTT
>TRBJ2-3|many|-|TRBV11-2
CASSLDYSGGTDTQYF
TGTGCCAGCAGCTTAGACTATAGCGGAGGCACAGATACGCAGTATTTT
>TRBJ2-1|few|TRBD2|TRBV9
CASSVKAGGVGDEQFF
TGTGCCAGCAGCGTGAAAGCGGGGGGGGTAGGGGATGAGCAGTTCTTC
>TRBJ2-2|many|TRBD1|TRBV11-2
CASSFWDSIYTGELFF
TGTGCCAGCAGCTTTTGGGACAGTATATACACCGGGGAGCTGTTTTTT
>TRBJ1-1|many|-|TRBV11-2
CASSLDGLFQGGTEAFF
TGTGCCAGCAGCTTAGACGGGCTTTTCCAGGGAGGCACTGAAGCTTTCTTT
>TRBJ1-1|many|-|TRBV12-5
CASGFTNTEAFF
TGTGCTAGTGGTTTCACGAACACTGAAGCTTTCTTT
>TRBJ1-5|few|-|TRBV6-1
CASSHPGGGGVRSNQPQHF
TGTGCCAGCAGCCATCCGGGGGGGGGGGGCGTGAGAAGCAATCAGCCCCAGCATTTT
>TRBJ2-1|many|TRBD2|TRBV20-1
CSTSGRSPLDEQFF
TGCAGTACCAGCGGGAGGAGTCCCCTCGATGAGCAGTTCTTC
>TRBJ2-7|-|TRBD1|TRBV5-1
CASSQVFTGGAGEQYF
TGCGCCAGCAGCCAGGTATTTACAGGGGGCGCGGGGGAGCAGTACTTC
>TRBJ2-5|-|TRBD2|TRBV12-3/TRBV12-4
CASSLSAGLAGPPETQYF
TGTGCCAGCAGTTTATCCGCCGGACTAGCGGGCCCCCCAGAGACCCAGTACTTC
>TRBJ1-5|few|TRBD1|TRBV27
CASSFTGGRNQPQHF
TGTGCCAGCAGTTTTACAGGGGGCCGCAATCAGCCCCAGCATTTT
>TRBJ2-1|-|TRBD1|TRBV29-1
CSVESGQVDYNEQFF
TGCAGCGTTGAATCGGGACAGGTCGACTACAATGAGCAGTTCTTC
>TRBJ1-5|once|-|TRBV27
CASSFQGPQPQHF
TGTGCCAGCAGTTTTCAGGGTCCGCAGCCCCAGCATTTT
>TRBJ2-5|many|TRBD2|TRBV7-2
CASSLIERGGKETQYF
TGTGCCAGCAGCTTAATCGAACGGGGGGGCAAGGAGACCCAGTACTTC
>TRBJ1-2|-|TRBD1|TRBV14
CASRHPGQGVDGYTF
TGTGCCAGCCGTCACCCGGGACAGGGGGTGGATGGCTACACCTTC
>TRBJ2-3|many|-|TRBV12-3/TRBV12-4
CASSPTLALSTDTQYF
TGTGCCAGCAGCCCTACTCTGGCCCTCAGCACAGATACGCAGTATTTT
>TRBJ1-2|many|TRBD1|TRBV12-3/TRBV12-4
CASSLRDSYGYTF
TGTGCCAGCAGTCTCCGGGACAGTTATGGCTACACCTTC
>TRBJ2-3|-|-|TRBV11-2
CASRPLSDTQYF
TGTGCCAGCAGGCCTCTCTCAGATACGCAGTATTTT
>TRBJ2-1|-|TRBD2|TRBV30
CAWSVGGRGYNEQFF
TGTGCCTGGAGTGTTGGGGGGAGGGGTTACAATGAGCAGTTCTTC
>TRBJ1-4|-|-|TRBV12-3/TRBV12-4
CASRFPRAREKLFF
TGTGCCAGCAGATTCCCTCGGGCAAGGGAAAAACTGTTTTTT
>TRBJ1-2|many|TRBD1|TRBV19
CASFNRGINYGYTF
TGTGCCAGTTTCAACAGGGGAATTAACTATGGCTACACCTTC
>TRBJ2-7|-|TRBD1|TRBV20-1
CSARDREYYEQYF
TGCAGTGCGAGGGACAGGGAATACTACGAGCAGTACTTC
>TRBJ1-5|many|TRBD1|TRBV7-2
CASSSSRDSYSNQPQHF
TGTGCCAGCAGCTCTTCCCGGGACAGCTATAGCAATCAGCCCCAGCATTTT
>TRBJ1-2|few|-|TRBV18
CASSSSPSLYGYTF
TGTGCCAGCTCGTCCTCGCCAAGCTTGTATGGCTACACCTTC
>TRBJ1-1|-|-|TRBV27
CASSSRGEGTEAFF
TGTGCCAGCAGTTCCAGGGGTGAGGGCACTGAAGCTTTCTTT
>TRBJ1-5|-|-|TRBV9
CASSASGGNQPQHF
TGTGCCAGCAGCGCATCTGGAGGCAATCAGCCCCAGCATTTT
>TRBJ2-2|few|TRBD2|TRBV5-4
CASSLGLAGVSGELFF
TGTGCCAGCAGCTTGGGGTTAGCGGGAGTCAGCGGGGAGCTGTTTTTT
>TRBJ1-2|few|-|TRBV6-5
CASGGGAYGYTF
TGTGCCAGCGGCGGGGGAGCTTATGGCTACACCTTC
>TRBJ2-1|many|TRBD2|TRBV4-1
CASSQDRLAGAYNEQFF
TGCGCCAGCAGCCAAGATCGGCTAGCGGGGGCTTACAATGAGCAGTTCTTC
>TRBJ1-2|-|TRBD1|TRBV5-5
CASRYRDRGRLGYGYTF
TGTGCCAGCAGATACCGGGACAGGGGGCGGCTAGGCTATGGCTACACCTTC
>TRBJ1-5|many|-|TRBV19
CASNAGGRNQPQHF
TGTGCCAGTAATGCGGGGGGACGCAATCAGCCCCAGCATTTT
>TRBJ2-7|few|-|TRBV20-1
CSARDLKVTYEQYF
TGCAGTGCTAGGGACCTCAAAGTGACTTACGAGCAGTACTTC
>TRBJ1-2|many|-|TRBV6-5
CASSYSSQGDNGYTF
TGTGCCAGCAGTTACTCGAGCCAGGGTGACAATGGATACACCTTC
>TRBJ2-7|many|TRBD1|TRBV12-3/TRBV12-4
CASSTGTGGYEQYF
TGTGCCAGCAGCACGGGGACAGGGGGCTACGAGCAGTACTTC
>TRBJ1-1|few|-|TRBV11-2
CASSLDPRAAEAFF
TGTGCCAGCAGCTTAGATCCGCGGGCGGCTGAAGCTTTCTTT
>TRBJ1-2|few|-|TRBV23-1
CASSLEFSYGYTF
TGCGCCAGCAGTCTGGAGTTTTCCTATGGCTACACCTTC
>TRBJ2-2|-|TRBD2|TRBV14
CASSRRGGGPSGELFF
TGTGCCAGCAGCCGCCGCGGGGGGGGGCCGTCCGGGGAGCTGTTTTTT